This T cell receptor beta chain is from a study of regulatory T cells in long-lasting Graves disease. Building the TCR beta libraries relied on iRepertoire HTBI primers, and CDR3 regions underwent Arm-PCR. TCRdb redid the calling of the multiplex PCR reads with MiXCR, one entry per CDR3 protein. Among around 360,000 distinct CDR3 sequences, about a sixth were seen once, and the ten largest hold 20% to 25%. The time point here: newly diagnosed GD, antithyroid drugs for less than 3 months. The TCR library was made from RNA that had been extracted from PBMCs in TRIzol. At least ten counts were recorded for this clonotype. The CDR3 runs 13 residues. V was trimmed by 8 bases and J by 7 bases, leaving 15 bases between them. Germline loops: CDR1 MDHEN, CDR2 SYDVKM. These same records also appear under a second study, on T cells in Graves' hyperthyroidism and ophthalmopathy. That report adds: Most thyroid clonotypes expanded above 0.001 were also detected in blood.

The sequence came from a woman younger than 30 with Graves disease. The chain employs TRBV28 and TRBJ2-1, with D perhaps being TRBD1 or TRBD2 (5 bases each). The sequenced sample was peripheral blood mononuclear cells (PBMCs), obtained at new diagnosis, from a patient treated with antithyroid drugs. The CDR3, as DNA: TGTGCCAGCCGGGACCGGCGGTCGAATGAGCAGTTCTTC. This codes for CASRDRRSNEQFF.